Listed below are T cell receptor beta chains from one sample, sequenced in a study of T-cell memory formation after mild COVID-19. A single record per CDR3 protein comes from TCRdb applying MiXCR to the 5' RACE reads. Here the sample spans about 560,000 distinct CDR3 sequences, less than 25% being singletons. The sequenced sample consisted of PBMCs or a T cell subset sorted from them (not recorded which). The receptors derive from an adult woman who had mild COVID-19 (a few samples of this study predate the infection). Cell type and time point are not known. CDR3s include the opening cysteine and the closing phenylalanine or tryptophan. The order of the fields is J gene, D gene, V gene, clone size, CDR3 protein, CDR3 DNA. A D gene is named only where the DNA matches it firmly. Only part of the rows carry a size: once, few, many, or a class if the clone is expanded.

J gene: TRBJ2-3
D gene: NA
V gene: TRBV18
clone size: NA
CDR3 protein: CASSPPGLADTQYF
CDR3 DNA: TGTGCCAGCTCCCCCCCAGGGCTCGCAGATACGCAGTATTTT

J gene: TRBJ1-2
D gene: NA
V gene: TRBV4-1
clone size: NA
CDR3 protein: CASSRFEGVKDGYTF
CDR3 DNA: TGCGCCAGCAGCCGGTTCGAGGGAGTAAAGGATGGCTACACCTTC

J gene: TRBJ2-1
D gene: TRBD1
V gene: TRBV4-1
clone size: NA
CDR3 protein: CASSQGRGQGYNEQFF
CDR3 DNA: TGCGCCAGCAGCCAAGGTCGGGGACAGGGGTACAATGAGCAGTTCTTC

J gene: TRBJ2-7
D gene: TRBD1
V gene: TRBV7-8
clone size: few
CDR3 protein: CASSFRDSNSYEQYF
CDR3 DNA: TGTGCCAGCAGCTTTCGGGACAGTAACTCCTACGAGCAGTACTTC

J gene: TRBJ2-2
D gene: TRBD2
V gene: TRBV5-1
clone size: many
CDR3 protein: CASSPGLAANTGELFF
CDR3 DNA: TGCGCCAGCAGCCCAGGACTAGCGGCCAACACCGGGGAGCTGTTTTTT

J gene: TRBJ2-5
D gene: TRBD2
V gene: TRBV6-1
clone size: few
CDR3 protein: CASRRTSGGRETQYF
CDR3 DNA: TGTGCCAGCAGGCGGACTAGCGGGGGCCGAGAGACCCAGTACTTC

J gene: TRBJ1-1
D gene: NA
V gene: TRBV27
clone size: NA
CDR3 protein: CASRMRLVNTEAFF
CDR3 DNA: TGTGCCAGCAGGATGAGGTTGGTGAACACTGAAGCTTTCTTT

J gene: TRBJ2-1
D gene: NA
V gene: TRBV15
clone size: few
CDR3 protein: CATSSGAGSYNEQFF
CDR3 DNA: TGTGCCACCAGCTCGGGAGCTGGCTCCTACAATGAGCAGTTCTTC

J gene: TRBJ1-1
D gene: NA
V gene: TRBV18
clone size: once
CDR3 protein: CASSDRWEGNTEAFF
CDR3 DNA: TGTGCCAGCTCAGACCGGTGGGAAGGGAACACTGAAGCTTTCTTT

J gene: TRBJ2-3
D gene: TRBD2
V gene: TRBV7-2
clone size: NA
CDR3 protein: CASSSRLAVRDTQYF
CDR3 DNA: TGTGCCAGCAGCTCTCGACTAGCGGTCAGGGATACGCAGTATTTT

J gene: TRBJ2-7
D gene: TRBD1
V gene: TRBV27
clone size: NA
CDR3 protein: CASSLEQGVGYEQYF
CDR3 DNA: TGTGCCAGCAGTTTAGAGCAGGGGGTAGGATACGAGCAGTACTTC

J gene: TRBJ2-2
D gene: TRBD2
V gene: TRBV7-2
clone size: few
CDR3 protein: CASSLERTSGGLNTGELFF
CDR3 DNA: TGTGCCAGCAGCTTAGAGAGGACTAGCGGGGGCCTAAACACCGGGGAGCTGTTTTTT

J gene: TRBJ1-1
D gene: TRBD1
V gene: TRBV5-1
clone size: few
CDR3 protein: CASSGQVGTLEAFF
CDR3 DNA: TGCGCCAGCAGCGGACAGGTCGGGACCCTCGAAGCTTTCTTT

J gene: TRBJ2-1
D gene: TRBD2
V gene: TRBV18
clone size: few
CDR3 protein: CASSPIRTSGNNEQFF
CDR3 DNA: TGTGCCAGCTCACCAATACGGACTAGCGGGAACAATGAGCAGTTCTTC

J gene: TRBJ1-1
D gene: NA
V gene: TRBV11-2
clone size: NA
CDR3 protein: CASSLELGTNTEAFF
CDR3 DNA: TGTGCCAGCAGCTTAGAGTTAGGCACGAACACTGAAGCTTTCTTT

J gene: TRBJ2-1
D gene: NA
V gene: TRBV4-3
clone size: few
CDR3 protein: CASSQDPEGVSYNEQFF
CDR3 DNA: TGCGCCAGCAGCCAAGATCCAGAGGGAGTCTCCTACAATGAGCAGTTCTTC

J gene: TRBJ2-3
D gene: TRBD1
V gene: TRBV3-1
clone size: few
CDR3 protein: CASSRRGPEDTQYF
CDR3 DNA: TGTGCCAGCAGCAGAAGGGGGCCCGAAGATACGCAGTATTTT

J gene: TRBJ2-7
D gene: NA
V gene: TRBV20-1
clone size: NA
CDR3 protein: CSAGDTSYEQYF
CDR3 DNA: TGCAGTGCCGGGGACACCTCCTACGAGCAGTACTTC

J gene: TRBJ1-1
D gene: NA
V gene: TRBV6-6
clone size: NA
CDR3 protein: CASRVGVEAFF
CDR3 DNA: TGTGCCAGCAGAGTTGGCGTTGAAGCTTTCTTT

J gene: TRBJ2-1
D gene: TRBD1
V gene: TRBV20-1
clone size: NA
CDR3 protein: CSARGQGTDEQFF
CDR3 DNA: TGCAGTGCTAGAGGACAGGGGACGGATGAGCAGTTCTTC

J gene: TRBJ2-2
D gene: NA
V gene: TRBV5-1
clone size: NA
CDR3 protein: CASSLSPAGELFF
CDR3 DNA: TGCGCCAGCAGCTTGTCACCGGCCGGGGAGCTGTTTTTT

J gene: TRBJ2-3
D gene: TRBD1
V gene: TRBV7-9
clone size: few
CDR3 protein: CASSPGQGAPVTDTQYF
CDR3 DNA: TGTGCCAGCAGCCCCGGACAGGGGGCGCCGGTCACAGATACGCAGTATTTT

J gene: TRBJ1-3
D gene: NA
V gene: TRBV12-3/TRBV12-4
clone size: many
CDR3 protein: CASTRDVQYSGNTIYF
CDR3 DNA: TGTGCCAGCACTCGGGACGTCCAATACTCTGGAAACACCATATATTTT

J gene: TRBJ2-6
D gene: TRBD2
V gene: TRBV2
clone size: NA
CDR3 protein: CASSEPPGGSSSGANVLTF
CDR3 DNA: TGTGCCAGCAGTGAGCCCCCGGGGGGTTCTAGCTCTGGGGCCAACGTCCTGACTTTC

J gene: TRBJ2-7
D gene: NA
V gene: TRBV7-2
clone size: NA
CDR3 protein: CASSLGLDAFYEQYF
CDR3 DNA: TGTGCCAGCAGCTTAGGGCTCGATGCTTTCTACGAGCAGTACTTC

J gene: TRBJ2-5
D gene: TRBD1
V gene: TRBV6-2/TRBV6-3
clone size: NA
CDR3 protein: CASRTGQGASETQYF
CDR3 DNA: TGTGCCAGCAGAACCGGACAGGGGGCCAGCGAGACCCAGTACTTC

J gene: TRBJ1-1
D gene: NA
V gene: TRBV15
clone size: NA
CDR3 protein: CATSRVNTEAFF
CDR3 DNA: TGTGCCACCAGCAGAGTGAACACTGAAGCTTTCTTT

J gene: TRBJ2-3
D gene: NA
V gene: TRBV7-8
clone size: few
CDR3 protein: CASSSPEGGGDTQYF
CDR3 DNA: TGTGCCAGCAGCTCCCCGGAGGGCGGTGGGGATACGCAGTATTTT

J gene: TRBJ2-7
D gene: NA
V gene: TRBV7-9
clone size: few
CDR3 protein: CASSLPGTSYEQYF
CDR3 DNA: TGTGCCAGCAGCTTACCCGGGACCTCCTACGAGCAGTACTTC

J gene: TRBJ1-5
D gene: NA
V gene: TRBV19
clone size: NA
CDR3 protein: CASTKARDLGIQPQHF
CDR3 DNA: TGTGCCAGTACTAAGGCCCGGGACCTGGGCATTCAGCCCCAGCATTTT

J gene: TRBJ1-5
D gene: TRBD1
V gene: TRBV24-1
clone size: NA
CDR3 protein: CATSESGQGAQPQHF
CDR3 DNA: TGTGCCACCAGTGAATCGGGACAGGGGGCACAGCCCCAGCATTTT

J gene: TRBJ2-1
D gene: NA
V gene: TRBV3-1
clone size: NA
CDR3 protein: CASSQDPLDRLSYNEQFF
CDR3 DNA: TGTGCCAGCAGCCAAGATCCACTGGATCGGCTCTCCTACAATGAGCAGTTCTTC

J gene: TRBJ2-7
D gene: NA
V gene: TRBV6-2/TRBV6-3
clone size: NA
CDR3 protein: CASSFLGDGSYEQYF
CDR3 DNA: TGTGCCAGCAGTTTTCTGGGGGACGGCTCCTACGAGCAGTACTTC

J gene: TRBJ1-2
D gene: TRBD1
V gene: TRBV7-9
clone size: NA
CDR3 protein: CASSSRDRNYGYTF
CDR3 DNA: TGTGCCAGCAGCTCCCGGGACAGGAACTATGGCTACACCTTC

J gene: TRBJ1-2
D gene: NA
V gene: TRBV24-1
clone size: NA
CDR3 protein: CATSDGRRANYGYTF
CDR3 DNA: TGTGCCACCAGTGACGGGCGGAGAGCTAACTATGGCTACACCTTC

J gene: TRBJ2-7
D gene: NA
V gene: TRBV20-1
clone size: few
CDR3 protein: CSAPPAGSYSYEQYF
CDR3 DNA: TGCAGTGCTCCCCCGGCGGGATCATACTCCTACGAGCAGTACTTC

J gene: TRBJ2-1
D gene: NA
V gene: TRBV15
clone size: NA
CDR3 protein: CATSSPALPLFF
CDR3 DNA: TGTGCCACCAGCTCGCCGGCGCTCCCTTTGTTCTTC

J gene: TRBJ2-2
D gene: NA
V gene: TRBV30
clone size: few
CDR3 protein: CAWTATNTGELFF
CDR3 DNA: TGTGCCTGGACCGCGACCAACACCGGGGAGCTGTTTTTT

J gene: TRBJ2-2
D gene: NA
V gene: TRBV9
clone size: few
CDR3 protein: CASSVAGAVAGELFF
CDR3 DNA: TGTGCCAGCAGCGTAGCAGGGGCGGTTGCCGGGGAGCTGTTTTTT

J gene: TRBJ2-2
D gene: NA
V gene: TRBV12-3/TRBV12-4
clone size: NA
CDR3 protein: CASSLIETGELFF
CDR3 DNA: TGTGCCAGCAGTTTAATAGAGACCGGGGAGCTGTTTTTT

J gene: TRBJ2-7
D gene: TRBD2
V gene: TRBV15
clone size: few
CDR3 protein: CATSRDAMPGLGPYEQYF
CDR3 DNA: TGTGCCACCAGCAGAGACGCCATGCCGGGACTAGGGCCCTACGAGCAGTACTTC

J gene: TRBJ2-3
D gene: TRBD2
V gene: TRBV7-6
clone size: NA
CDR3 protein: CASSRPRLAGGTDTQYF
CDR3 DNA: TGTGCCAGCAGCCGCCCCAGACTAGCGGGGGGCACAGATACGCAGTATTTT

J gene: TRBJ2-7
D gene: NA
V gene: TRBV29-1
clone size: few
CDR3 protein: CSAVFFSYEQYF
CDR3 DNA: TGCAGTGCCGTTTTCTTCTCCTACGAGCAGTACTTC

J gene: TRBJ2-1
D gene: TRBD2
V gene: TRBV12-3/TRBV12-4
clone size: NA
CDR3 protein: CASSTSGNNNNEQFF
CDR3 DNA: TGTGCCAGCAGCACTAGCGGGAACAACAACAATGAGCAGTTCTTC